A single sample gave rise to the 13 T cell receptor beta chains below, sequenced in a study of siplizumab effects on memory and regulatory T cells. Assay used: immunoSEQ multiplex PCR; TCRdb lists only in-frame clones, some missing. Seen here are about 7,800 clones, about two fifths observed once, and the top ten hold roughly 5.6%. These receptors' antigens are unknown. An approximately 6-day coculture at 37°C was performed with the mixed lymphocyte reaction cells. The sequencing input was CFSE-low (dividing) CD8+ T cells sorted from an allogeneic mixed lymphocyte reaction. All receptors derive from a human donor in good health; the cells came from an allogeneic mixed lymphocyte reaction.

This chain joins TRBV7-6 and TRBJ2-7; D unresolved. The V end was cut by 5 bases, the J end by 6 bases, with 11 bases between. Looked up from germline, CDR1 is SGHVS and CDR2 is FNYEAQ. The CDR3 sequence is 12 residues long. DNA for the CDR3: TGTGCCAGCAGCCCCGGACCGAGCGAGCAGTACTTC. This gives the protein CASSPGPSEQYF.

This clone was observed a single time. This rearrangement joins TRBV7-2 to TRBJ2-7; TRBD1 matches 7 bases. The CDR3 runs to 13 residues. The V segment lost 4 bases and the J segment 6 bases; nucleotides outside the gene matches: 6. Germline CDR1 SGHTA, CDR2 FQGNSA. This chain's CDR3 is CASSSGTVVEQYF. The CDR3 nucleotides read TGTGCCAGCAGCTCCGGGACAGTAGTCGAGCAGTACTTC.

In its sample, this clone was seen a few times. J is TRBJ2-7 and V is TRBV4-3; D not resolved. V lost 4 bases, J lost 0 bases, and 10 bases lay in between. The V gene's germline CDR1 is LGHNA and CDR2 YSLEER. The length of the CDR3 is 14 residues. CDR3 nucleotide sequence: TGCGCCAGCAGCCCGATAATTAGCTCCTACGAGCAGTACTTC. This codes for CASSPIISSYEQYF.

This clone is medium-sized (0.01 to 0.1%) within its sample. This rearrangement joins TRBV27 to TRBJ2-7; TRBD2 matches 12 bases. V shed 8 bases and J 2 bases; nucleotides not matched to a gene: 7. The CDR3 loop spans 15 amino acids. Germline loops: CDR1 MNHEY, CDR2 SMNVEV (reference sequence). CDR3 in amino acids: CASRLAGENTYEQYF. In DNA form, the CDR3 reads TGTGCCAGCCGACTAGCGGGAGAGAATACCTACGAGCAGTACTTC.

Only a few counts were recorded for this clone. The rearrangement uses TRBV9 and TRBJ2-3; D may match TRBD1 or TRBD2 (5 bases each). The germline gives CDR1 SGDLS, CDR2 YYNGEE. V dropped 0 bases and J dropped 1 base, with 9 bases sitting between them. The CDR3 spans 15 residues. CDR3 sequence (DNA): TGTGCCAGCAGCGTAGTTGAGGGGCGCACAGATACGCAGTATTTT. It encodes CASSVVEGRTDTQYF.

J is TRBJ2-7 and V is TRBV7-9; no firm D call. Trimming pared 4 bases from V and 6 bases from J, leaving 10 bases between. The CDR3 spans 12 residues. CDR1 is SEHNR and CDR2 is FQNEAQ in the germline V gene (reference sequence). The CDR3 region is CASSSNRAEQYF. DNA of the CDR3: TGTGCCAGCAGCTCCAATAGGGCCGAGCAGTACTTC.

V is TRBV28 and J is TRBJ2-2, with a weak D call TRBD1 (6 bases). V lost 4 bases to trimming and J lost 4 bases, with 10 bases between them. The CDR3 extends over 14 amino acids. The germline V gene encodes CDR1 MDHEN and CDR2 SYDVKM. The CDR3 is CASSWGPGTGELFF. CDR3 DNA: TGTGCCAGCAGTTGGGGGCCCGGCACCGGGGAGCTGTTTTTT. Variable domain in full (rest from reference TRBV28 and TRBJ2-2): DVKVTQSSRYLVKRTGEKVFLECVQDMDHENMFWYRQDPGLGLRLIYFSYDVKMKEKGDIPEGYSVSREKKERFSLILESASTNQTSMYLCASSWGPGTGELFFGEGSRLTVL.

Sample share makes this clone medium-sized. This chain connects TRBV7-9 to TRBJ2-4, with D perhaps TRBD2 (6 bases). CDR3 length equals 17 residues. Trimming left V 1 base short and J 0 bases short, with 13 bases between. The V gene's germline CDR1 is SEHNR and CDR2 FQNEAQ (reference sequence). DNA of the CDR3: TGTGCCAGCAGCTTAGTGCCGGGGGAACTAGCCAAAAACATTCAGTACTTC. Encoded protein: CASSLVPGELAKNIQYF. The whole variable domain, remainder taken from reference TRBV7-9 and TRBJ2-4, is DTGVSQNPRHKITKRGQNVTFRCDPISEHNRLYWYRQTLGQGPEFLTYFQNEAQLEKSRLLSDRFSAERPKGSFSTLEIQRTEQGDSAMYLCASSLVPGELAKNIQYFGAGTRLSVL.

By sample fraction, this clone is medium-sized. The CDR3 nucleotides are TGTGCCAGCAGCTTAGGGAGGGACAGGGCTCTCTACGAGCAGTACTTC. Its translation is CASSLGRDRALYEQYF. The chain uses TRBV13 and TRBJ2-7; 9 positions agree with TRBD1. After removal of 0 bases from V and 3 bases from J, the junction contained 6 bases not matched to a gene. This CDR3 has 16 residues. CDR1 is PRHDT, CDR2 FYEKMQ, per germline (reference sequence). Full variable domain (rest looked up from reference TRBV13 and TRBJ2-7): AAGVIQSPRHLIKEKRETATLKCYPIPRHDTVYWYQQGPGQDPQFLISFYEKMQSDKGSIPDRFSAQQFSDYHSELNMSSLELGDSALYFCASSLGRDRALYEQYFGPGTRLTVT.

V is TRBV7-2 and J is TRBJ2-5, with D perhaps matching TRBD1 (6 bases). The DNA end is a closer match to TRBJ2-7, so the J assignment may be wrong. In germline, CDR1 is SGHTA, CDR2 FQGNSA. The CDR3 runs 13 residues. CDR3 nucleotide sequence: TGTGCCAGCAACCCACTAGGGGGCTACGAGCAGTACTTC. This gives the protein CASNPLGGYEQYF.

This clone is deemed medium-sized (0.01 to 0.1%). The chain links TRBV4-1 to TRBJ2-7, with TRBD2 matching 9 bases. CDR1 and CDR2 (germline): MGHRA, YSYEKL. The junction had 7 bases not matched to a gene; V was cut back by 0 bases and J by 4 bases. The CDR3 is 16 residues long. The CDR3 reads CASSQDVAGVFYEQYF. CDR3 sequence (DNA): TGCGCCAGCAGCCAAGATGTAGCGGGAGTATTTTACGAGCAGTACTTC.

Judged by abundance, this clone is medium-sized (0.01 to 0.1%). V gene TRBV4-3 combines with J gene TRBJ2-2; D not certain. CDR1 is LGHNA and CDR2 is YSLEER in the germline V gene. V shed 0 bases and J shed 5 bases, with 7 bases lying between them. The CDR3 has 14 amino acids. In DNA, the CDR3 is TGCGCCAGCAGCCAAGAATGGGAAACCGGGGAGCTGTTTTTT. It codes for CASSQEWETGELFF.

In this sample, this clone is medium-sized (0.01 to 0.1%). The chain employs TRBV19 and TRBJ2-1, with TRBD2 matching over 8 bases. Losses at the gene ends were 6 bases for V and 4 bases for J; bases not matched to a gene: 8. This CDR3 is built from 15 residues. Germline CDR1 and CDR2: LNHDA and SQIVND (reference sequence). CDR3 amino acids: CASRKLAETYNEQFF. The CDR3 DNA is TGTGCCAGTAGAAAACTAGCGGAGACTTACAATGAGCAGTTCTTC.